This T cell receptor (beta chain) was retrieved from a study of cytomegalovirus exposure and HLA in healthy donors. Findings of the study overall: A later analysis found most CMV-associated TCR beta chains apparently HLA-restricted. Later findings reportedly placed an Asian-associated ancestry cluster below the roughly 670-donor mean for N-insertions. Many donors carried some public TCRs, although rarity characterized most TCR sequences.

As to this clone: Its antigen is still unknown.

Healthy individuals who donated bone marrow served as the donors. A multiplex PCR was run with 60 Vbeta primers and 13 Jbeta primers. TCRdb's table, derived via immunoSEQ multiplex PCR, lists solely in-frame clones and lacks some. The table for this sample gives 150,000 or so clones. This TCR came from a woman between 50 and 59 years old in good health and CMV-seronegative. The sequencing input was PBMCs.

CDR3 nucleotides: TGTGCCAGTAGTATGCGGACTAGCGACAATGAGCAGTTCTTC. Protein: CASSMRTSDNEQFF. The V and J genes are TRBV19 and TRBJ2-1; 9 bases fit TRBD2. This CDR3 has 14 amino acids. Trimming took 3 bases from V and 5 from J; bases not matched to a gene: 2. Germline loops: CDR1 LNHDA, CDR2 SQIVND (reference sequence). Full variable domain (rest looked up from reference TRBV19 and TRBJ2-1): DGGITQSPKYLFRKEGQNVTLSCEQNLNHDAMYWYRQDPGQGLRLIYYSQIVNDFQKGDIAEGYSVSREKKESFPLTVTSAQKNPTAFYLCASSMRTSDNEQFFGPGTRLTVL.